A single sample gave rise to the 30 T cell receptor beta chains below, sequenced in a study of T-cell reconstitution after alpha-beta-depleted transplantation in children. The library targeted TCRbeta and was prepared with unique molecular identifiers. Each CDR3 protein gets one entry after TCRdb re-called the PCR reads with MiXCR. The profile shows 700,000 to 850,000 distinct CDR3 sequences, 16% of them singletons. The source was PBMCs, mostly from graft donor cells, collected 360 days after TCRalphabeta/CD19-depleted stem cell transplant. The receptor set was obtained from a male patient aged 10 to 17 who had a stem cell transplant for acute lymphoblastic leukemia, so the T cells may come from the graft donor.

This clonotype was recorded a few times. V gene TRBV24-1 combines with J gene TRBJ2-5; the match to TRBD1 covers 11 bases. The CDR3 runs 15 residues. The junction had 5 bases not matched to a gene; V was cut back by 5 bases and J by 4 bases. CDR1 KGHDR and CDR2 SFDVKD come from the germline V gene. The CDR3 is CATSVGTGGAETQYF. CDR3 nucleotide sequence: TGTGCCACCAGTGTGGGGACAGGGGGAGCAGAGACCCAGTACTTC.

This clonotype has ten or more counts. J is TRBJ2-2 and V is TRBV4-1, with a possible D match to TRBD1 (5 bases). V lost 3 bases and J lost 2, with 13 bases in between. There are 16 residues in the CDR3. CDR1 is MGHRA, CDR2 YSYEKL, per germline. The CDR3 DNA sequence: TGCGCCAGCAGCCACGTCAGGGTACCTAACACCGGGGAGCTGTTTTTT. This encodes CASSHVRVPNTGELFF.

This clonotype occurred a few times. CDR3 sequence (DNA): TGTGCCAGCAGCTTCGATTTGAGGACTAGCGTTAACAATGAGCAGTTCTTC. Translated, it gives CASSFDLRTSVNNEQFF. V and J are TRBV11-2 and TRBJ2-1; 9 bases align to TRBD2. J lost 5 bases, V lost 3 bases, and 11 bases had no gene match. This CDR3 has 17 amino acids. Germline V gene data show CDR1 as SGHAT and CDR2 as FQNNGV.

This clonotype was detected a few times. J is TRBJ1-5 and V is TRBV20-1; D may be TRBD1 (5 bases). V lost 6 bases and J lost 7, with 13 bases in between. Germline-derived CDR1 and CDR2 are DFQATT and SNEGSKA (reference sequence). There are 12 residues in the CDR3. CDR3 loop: CSAQTEWQPQHF. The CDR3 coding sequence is TGCAGTGCCCAGACAGAATGGCAGCCCCAGCATTTT.

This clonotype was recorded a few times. CDR3 loop: CASSWWISGSADTQYF. The CDR3 DNA reads as TGTGCCAGCAGCTGGTGGATTAGCGGGAGTGCAGATACGCAGTATTTT. J is TRBJ2-3 and V is TRBV7-9, with 9 bases matching TRBD2. Unmatched junction bases numbered 9, after V lost 4 bases and J lost 4 bases. The germline CDR1 and CDR2 sequences are SEHNR and FQNEAQ (reference sequence). The length of the CDR3 is 16 residues. Based on the CDR3 plus reference TRBV7-9 and TRBJ2-3, the full variable domain is DTGVSQNPRHKITKRGQNVTFRCDPISEHNRLYWYRQTLGQGPEFLTYFQNEAQLEKSRLLSDRFSAERPKGSFSTLEIQRTEQGDSAMYLCASSWWISGSADTQYFGPGTRLTVL.

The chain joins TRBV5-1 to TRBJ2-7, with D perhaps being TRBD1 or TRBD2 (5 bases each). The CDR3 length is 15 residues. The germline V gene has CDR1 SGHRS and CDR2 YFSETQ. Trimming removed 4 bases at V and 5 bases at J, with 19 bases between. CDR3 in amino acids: CASSLGDYGDHEQYF. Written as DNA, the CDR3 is TGCGCCAGCAGCCTGGGGGATTATGGTGACCACGAGCAGTACTTC.

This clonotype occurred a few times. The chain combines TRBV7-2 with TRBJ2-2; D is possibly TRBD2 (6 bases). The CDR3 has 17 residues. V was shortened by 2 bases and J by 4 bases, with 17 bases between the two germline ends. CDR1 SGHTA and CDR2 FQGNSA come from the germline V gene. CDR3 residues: CASSLFVLAQFTGELFF. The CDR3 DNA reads TGTGCCAGCAGCTTATTTGTCCTAGCGCAATTCACCGGGGAGCTGTTTTTT.

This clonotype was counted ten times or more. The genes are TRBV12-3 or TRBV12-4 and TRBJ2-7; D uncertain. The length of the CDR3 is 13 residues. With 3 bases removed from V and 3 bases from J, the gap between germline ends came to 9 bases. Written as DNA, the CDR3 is TGTGCCAGCAGTTTCGCGGACGTCTACGAGCAGTACTTC. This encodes CASSFADVYEQYF.

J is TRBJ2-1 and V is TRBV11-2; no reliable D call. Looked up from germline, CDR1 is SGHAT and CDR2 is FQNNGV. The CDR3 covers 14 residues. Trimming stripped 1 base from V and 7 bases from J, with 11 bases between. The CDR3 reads CASSLGPLRNEQFF. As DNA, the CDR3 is TGTGCCAGCAGCTTAGGCCCCTTAAGGAATGAGCAGTTCTTC.

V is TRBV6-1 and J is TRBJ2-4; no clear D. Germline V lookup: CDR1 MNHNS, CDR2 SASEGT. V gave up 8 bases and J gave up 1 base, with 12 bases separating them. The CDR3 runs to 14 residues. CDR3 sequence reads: CASGRTRAKNIQYF. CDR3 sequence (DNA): TGTGCCAGCGGCAGGACCAGGGCCAAAAACATTCAGTACTTC.

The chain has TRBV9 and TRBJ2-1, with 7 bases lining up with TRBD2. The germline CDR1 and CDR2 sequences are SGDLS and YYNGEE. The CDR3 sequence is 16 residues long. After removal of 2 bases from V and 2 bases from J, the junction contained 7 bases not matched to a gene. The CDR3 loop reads CASSVRTRVPYNEQFF. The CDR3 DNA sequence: TGTGCCAGCAGCGTCCGGACTAGGGTCCCCTACAATGAGCAGTTCTTC.

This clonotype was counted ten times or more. CDR3 sequence reads: CASSQDRSGRTYEQYF. CDR3 sequence (DNA): TGCGCCAGCAGCCAAGATCGTAGCGGGAGAACCTACGAGCAGTACTTC. The chain combines TRBV4-1 with TRBJ2-7, with 9 bases aligning to TRBD2. The CDR3 contains 16 residues. Germline CDR1 reads MGHRA; CDR2 reads YSYEKL. The junction had 5 bases not matched to a gene; V was cut back by 0 bases and J by 2 bases.

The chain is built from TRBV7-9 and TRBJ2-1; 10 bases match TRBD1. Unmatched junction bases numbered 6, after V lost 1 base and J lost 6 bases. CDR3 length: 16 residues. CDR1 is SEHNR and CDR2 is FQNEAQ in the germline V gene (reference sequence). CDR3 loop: CASSLDPGQGLNEQFF. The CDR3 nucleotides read TGTGCCAGCAGCTTAGATCCGGGACAGGGGCTCAATGAGCAGTTCTTC.

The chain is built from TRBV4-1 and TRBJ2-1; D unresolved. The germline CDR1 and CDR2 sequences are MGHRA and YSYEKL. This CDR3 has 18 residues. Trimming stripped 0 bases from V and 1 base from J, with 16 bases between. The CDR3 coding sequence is TGCGCCAGCAGCCAAGATGGCATCTTGGATAGGTCCTACAATGAGCAGTTCTTC. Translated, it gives CASSQDGILDRSYNEQFF.

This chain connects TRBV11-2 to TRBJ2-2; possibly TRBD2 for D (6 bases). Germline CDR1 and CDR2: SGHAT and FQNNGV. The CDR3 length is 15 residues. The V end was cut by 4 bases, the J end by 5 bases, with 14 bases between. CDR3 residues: CASSSPKGRTGELFF. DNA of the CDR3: TGTGCCAGCAGCTCCCCGAAGGGGAGGACCGGGGAGCTGTTTTTT.

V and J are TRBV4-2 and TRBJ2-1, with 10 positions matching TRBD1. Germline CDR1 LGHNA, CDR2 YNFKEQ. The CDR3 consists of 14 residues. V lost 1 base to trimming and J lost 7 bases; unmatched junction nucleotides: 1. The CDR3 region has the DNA TGTGCCAGCAGCCAAGGGACAGGGGGAAATGAGCAGTTCTTC. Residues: CASSQGTGGNEQFF.

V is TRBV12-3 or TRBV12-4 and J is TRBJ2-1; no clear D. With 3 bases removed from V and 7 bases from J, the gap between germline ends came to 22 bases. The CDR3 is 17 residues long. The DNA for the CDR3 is TGTGCCAGCAGTTTCCCGGTCATGGGGATAGGTGGAAATGAGCAGTTCTTC. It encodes CASSFPVMGIGGNEQFF.

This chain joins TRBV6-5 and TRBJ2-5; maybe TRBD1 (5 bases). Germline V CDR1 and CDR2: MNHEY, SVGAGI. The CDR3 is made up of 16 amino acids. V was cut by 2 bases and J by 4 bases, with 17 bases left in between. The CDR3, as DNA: TGTGCCAGCAGTTACATAGGAGAACAGGTGACAGAGACCCAGTACTTC. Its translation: CASSYIGEQVTETQYF.

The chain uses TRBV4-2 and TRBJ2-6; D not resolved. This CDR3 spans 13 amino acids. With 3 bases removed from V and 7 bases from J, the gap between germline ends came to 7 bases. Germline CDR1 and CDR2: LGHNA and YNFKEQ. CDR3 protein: CASSQAVANVLTF. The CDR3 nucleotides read TGTGCCAGCAGCCAGGCCGTAGCCAACGTCCTGACTTTC.

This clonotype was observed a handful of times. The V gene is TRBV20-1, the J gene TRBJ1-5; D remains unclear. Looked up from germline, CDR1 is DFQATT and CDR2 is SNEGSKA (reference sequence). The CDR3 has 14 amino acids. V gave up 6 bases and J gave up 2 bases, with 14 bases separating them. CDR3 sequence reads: CSAPSYRGNQPQHF. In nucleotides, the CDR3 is TGCAGTGCACCCTCTTATAGAGGCAATCAGCCCCAGCATTTT.

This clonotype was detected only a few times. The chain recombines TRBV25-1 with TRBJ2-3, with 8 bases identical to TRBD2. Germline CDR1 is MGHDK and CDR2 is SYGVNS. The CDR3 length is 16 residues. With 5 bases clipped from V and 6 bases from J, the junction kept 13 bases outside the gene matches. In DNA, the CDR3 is TGTGCCAGCAGTTCAATTACTAGCGGTTCGAGGGATACGCAGTATTTT. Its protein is CASSSITSGSRDTQYF.

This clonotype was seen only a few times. The CDR3 DNA follows: TGTGCCAGCAGCGCCCACTCGGGCCCGTCCTACGAGCAGTACTTC. Amino acids: CASSAHSGPSYEQYF. The rearrangement links TRBV9 to TRBJ2-7; no reliable D call. CDR1 is SGDLS and CDR2 is YYNGEE in the germline V gene. Trimming stripped 3 bases from V and 1 base from J, with 14 bases between. The CDR3 covers 15 residues.

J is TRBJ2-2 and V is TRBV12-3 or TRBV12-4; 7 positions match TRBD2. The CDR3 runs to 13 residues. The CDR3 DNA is TGTACGACTAGCCCGCTCCGAACCGGGGAGCTGTTTTTT. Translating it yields CTTSPLRTGELFF.

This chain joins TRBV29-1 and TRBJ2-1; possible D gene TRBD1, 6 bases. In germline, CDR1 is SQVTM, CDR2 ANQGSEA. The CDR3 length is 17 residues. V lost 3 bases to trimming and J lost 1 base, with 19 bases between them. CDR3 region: CSVDNRARGISYNEQFF. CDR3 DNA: TGCAGCGTTGACAACAGGGCTCGTGGAATTTCCTACAATGAGCAGTTCTTC.

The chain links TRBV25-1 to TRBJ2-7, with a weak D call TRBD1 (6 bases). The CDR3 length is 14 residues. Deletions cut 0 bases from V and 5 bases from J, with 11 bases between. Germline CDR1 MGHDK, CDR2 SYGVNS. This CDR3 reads CASSEYRQAHEQYF. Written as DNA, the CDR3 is TGTGCCAGCAGTGAATACCGACAGGCCCACGAGCAGTACTTC.

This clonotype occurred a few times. CDR3 loop: CSAKADRGNTEAFF. The CDR3 region has the DNA TGCAGTGCCAAAGCGGACAGGGGAAACACTGAAGCTTTCTTT. The chain combines TRBV20-1 with TRBJ1-1; TRBD1 agrees at 9 bases. The V and J ends lost 6 bases and 2 bases, in that order; junction bases with no gene match: 7. CDR1 DFQATT and CDR2 SNEGSKA come from the germline V gene (reference sequence). The CDR3 extends over 14 amino acids.

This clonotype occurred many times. The DNA for the CDR3 is TGTGCCACCAGCAGAGATTCTAGGGACAGGGAGGGCTACGAGCAGTACTTC. Protein sequence: CATSRDSRDREGYEQYF. This sequence joins TRBV15 and TRBJ2-7; TRBD1 matches at 9 bases. CDR1 LNHNV and CDR2 YYDKDF come from the germline V gene (reference sequence). The CDR3 sequence is 17 residues long. The V and J ends lost 0 bases and 3 bases, in that order; junction bases with no gene match: 9.

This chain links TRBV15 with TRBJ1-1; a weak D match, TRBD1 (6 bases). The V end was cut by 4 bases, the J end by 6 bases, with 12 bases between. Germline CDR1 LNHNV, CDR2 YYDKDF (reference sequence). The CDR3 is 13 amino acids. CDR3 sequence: CATSMTGGPEAFF. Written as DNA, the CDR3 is TGTGCCACCAGCATGACGGGGGGGCCTGAAGCTTTCTTT.

The CDR3 loop is CASRRTVSYNEQFF. In nucleotides, the CDR3 is TGTGCCAGCAGGCGGACGGTCTCCTACAATGAGCAGTTCTTC. The chain combines TRBV6-2 or TRBV6-3 with TRBJ2-1; unclear D gene. The germline V gene encodes CDR1 MNHEY and CDR2 SVGEGT. The V gene lost 6 bases and the J gene lost 0 bases, with 9 bases spanning the gap. CDR3 size: 14 residues.

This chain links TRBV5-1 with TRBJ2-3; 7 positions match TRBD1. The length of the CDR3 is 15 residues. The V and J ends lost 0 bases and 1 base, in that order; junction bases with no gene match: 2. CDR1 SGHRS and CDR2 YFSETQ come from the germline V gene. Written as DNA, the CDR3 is TGCGCCAGCAGCTTGGCAACAGGGGGCACAGATACGCAGTATTTT. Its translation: CASSLATGGTDTQYF. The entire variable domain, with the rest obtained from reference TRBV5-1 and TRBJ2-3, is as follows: KAGVTQTPRYLIKTRGQQVTLSCSPISGHRSVSWYQQTPGQGLQFLFEYFSETQRNKGNFPGRFSGRQFSNSRSEMNVSTLELGDSALYLCASSLATGGTDTQYFGPGTRLTVL.